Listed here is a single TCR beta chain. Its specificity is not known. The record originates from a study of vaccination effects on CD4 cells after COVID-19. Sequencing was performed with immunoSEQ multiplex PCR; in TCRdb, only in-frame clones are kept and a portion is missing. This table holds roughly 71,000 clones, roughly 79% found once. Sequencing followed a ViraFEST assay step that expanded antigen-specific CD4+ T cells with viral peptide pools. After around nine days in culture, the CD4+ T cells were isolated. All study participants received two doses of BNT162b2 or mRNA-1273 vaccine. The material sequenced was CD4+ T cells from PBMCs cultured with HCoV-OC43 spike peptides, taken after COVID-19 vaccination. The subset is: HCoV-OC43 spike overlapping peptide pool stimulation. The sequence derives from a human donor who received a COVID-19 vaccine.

CDR3 sequence reads: CASSRPGFNEKLFF. The CDR3 coding sequence is TGCGCCAGCAGCCGTCCCGGCTTTAATGAAAAACTGTTTTTT. V usage is TRBV4-1 and J usage is TRBJ1-4, with D unclear. The CDR3 runs to 14 residues. CDR1 is MGHRA and CDR2 is YSYEKL in the germline V gene. V was cut by 4 bases and J by 4 bases, with 10 bases left in between.